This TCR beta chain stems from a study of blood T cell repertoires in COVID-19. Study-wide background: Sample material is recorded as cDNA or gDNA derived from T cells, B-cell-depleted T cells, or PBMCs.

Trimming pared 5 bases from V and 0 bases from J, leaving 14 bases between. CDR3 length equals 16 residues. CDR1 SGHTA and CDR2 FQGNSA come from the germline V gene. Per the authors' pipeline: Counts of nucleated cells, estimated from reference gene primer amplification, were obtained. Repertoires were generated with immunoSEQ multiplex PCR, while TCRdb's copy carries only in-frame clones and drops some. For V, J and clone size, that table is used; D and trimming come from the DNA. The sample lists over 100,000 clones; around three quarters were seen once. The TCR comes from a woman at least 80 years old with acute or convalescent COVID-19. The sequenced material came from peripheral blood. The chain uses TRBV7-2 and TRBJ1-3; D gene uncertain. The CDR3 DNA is TGTGCCAGCAGCCCCCGCAGGTCGAGCTCTGGAAACACCATATATTTT. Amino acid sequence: CASSPRRSSSGNTIYF.